The rows below give T cell receptor beta chains drawn from one sample of a study of blood T cell repertoires in COVID-19. Sequencing was performed with immunoSEQ multiplex PCR; in TCRdb, only in-frame clones are kept and a portion is missing. Found here are approximately 210,000 clones, 92% of them singletons; the top ten hold around 1.2%. Sequencing was carried out using peripheral blood. These receptor sequences come from a man younger than 45 with acute or convalescent COVID-19. Each CDR3 is given with its conserved first and last residue. A D gene is named only where the DNA matches it firmly. Only some rows state a clone size, as once, few, many or a class for expanded clones.

j_call,clone_size,d_call,v_call,cdr3_nt,cdr3_aa
TRBJ2-3,-,-,TRBV28,TGTGCCAGCCTCTCAGAGCGGATCAGCACAGATACGCAGTATTTT,CASLSERISTDTQYF
TRBJ1-3,-,-,TRBV11-3,TGTGCCAGCAGCCAGGGATTTGGGAGGAATGGAAACACCATATATTTT,CASSQGFGRNGNTIYF
TRBJ2-5,-,TRBD2,TRBV6-5,TGTGCCAGCAGTTTCGGACTAGCGGGGGGGAGAGAGACCCAGTACTTC,CASSFGLAGGRETQYF
TRBJ2-2,-,-,TRBV7-3,TGTGCCAGCAGCTTATCGCGGAACACCGGGGAGCTGTTTTTT,CASSLSRNTGELFF
TRBJ2-3,-,TRBD1,TRBV5-8,TGTGCCAGCAGCCGACAGTCGGGACAGCTTAGCACAGATACGCAGTATTTT,CASSRQSGQLSTDTQYF
TRBJ2-7,-,-,TRBV27,TGTGCCGGGGCCGGGGGAGAATCAAGAGTGGGCGAGCAGTACTTC,CAGAGGESRVGEQYF
TRBJ2-7,once,TRBD1,TRBV29-1,TGCAGCGTTGAGCCGGAAGGGGGCTTCGAGCAGTACTTC,CSVEPEGGFEQYF
TRBJ1-4,-,TRBD1,TRBV6-2/TRBV6-3,TGTGCCAGCAGTTACTTCGACAGGGGAGAACTGTTTTTT,CASSYFDRGELFF
TRBJ2-2,-,-,TRBV3-1/TRBV3-2,TGTGCCAGCTTCATGACCGGGGAGCTGTTTTTT,CASFMTGELFF
TRBJ2-1,-,TRBD1,TRBV15,TGTGCCACCAGCAGACCCGGACAGGGTCTGGATGAGCAGTTCTTC,CATSRPGQGLDEQFF
TRBJ2-1,-,TRBD1,TRBV7-9,TGTGCCAGCAGCACAGGGGTTAGACCTGAGCAGTTCTTC,CASSTGVRPEQFF
TRBJ1-1,-,-,TRBV19,TGTGCCAGTAGTATAGCAGCGTTGAACACTGAAGCTTTCTTT,CASSIAALNTEAFF
TRBJ1-5,-,-,TRBV7-8,TGTGCCAGCAGCACTTCAGGGGCCGCTCCCATGCCCCAGCATTTT,CASSTSGAAPMPQHF
TRBJ2-1,-,TRBD2,TRBV6-5,TGTGCCAGCAGCAAACTAGCGAACAATGAGCAGTTCTTC,CASSKLANNEQFF
TRBJ2-5,-,TRBD1,TRBV29-1,TGCAGCGTCCGACCGGGACAGGGAACAGAGACCCAGTACTTC,CSVRPGQGTETQYF